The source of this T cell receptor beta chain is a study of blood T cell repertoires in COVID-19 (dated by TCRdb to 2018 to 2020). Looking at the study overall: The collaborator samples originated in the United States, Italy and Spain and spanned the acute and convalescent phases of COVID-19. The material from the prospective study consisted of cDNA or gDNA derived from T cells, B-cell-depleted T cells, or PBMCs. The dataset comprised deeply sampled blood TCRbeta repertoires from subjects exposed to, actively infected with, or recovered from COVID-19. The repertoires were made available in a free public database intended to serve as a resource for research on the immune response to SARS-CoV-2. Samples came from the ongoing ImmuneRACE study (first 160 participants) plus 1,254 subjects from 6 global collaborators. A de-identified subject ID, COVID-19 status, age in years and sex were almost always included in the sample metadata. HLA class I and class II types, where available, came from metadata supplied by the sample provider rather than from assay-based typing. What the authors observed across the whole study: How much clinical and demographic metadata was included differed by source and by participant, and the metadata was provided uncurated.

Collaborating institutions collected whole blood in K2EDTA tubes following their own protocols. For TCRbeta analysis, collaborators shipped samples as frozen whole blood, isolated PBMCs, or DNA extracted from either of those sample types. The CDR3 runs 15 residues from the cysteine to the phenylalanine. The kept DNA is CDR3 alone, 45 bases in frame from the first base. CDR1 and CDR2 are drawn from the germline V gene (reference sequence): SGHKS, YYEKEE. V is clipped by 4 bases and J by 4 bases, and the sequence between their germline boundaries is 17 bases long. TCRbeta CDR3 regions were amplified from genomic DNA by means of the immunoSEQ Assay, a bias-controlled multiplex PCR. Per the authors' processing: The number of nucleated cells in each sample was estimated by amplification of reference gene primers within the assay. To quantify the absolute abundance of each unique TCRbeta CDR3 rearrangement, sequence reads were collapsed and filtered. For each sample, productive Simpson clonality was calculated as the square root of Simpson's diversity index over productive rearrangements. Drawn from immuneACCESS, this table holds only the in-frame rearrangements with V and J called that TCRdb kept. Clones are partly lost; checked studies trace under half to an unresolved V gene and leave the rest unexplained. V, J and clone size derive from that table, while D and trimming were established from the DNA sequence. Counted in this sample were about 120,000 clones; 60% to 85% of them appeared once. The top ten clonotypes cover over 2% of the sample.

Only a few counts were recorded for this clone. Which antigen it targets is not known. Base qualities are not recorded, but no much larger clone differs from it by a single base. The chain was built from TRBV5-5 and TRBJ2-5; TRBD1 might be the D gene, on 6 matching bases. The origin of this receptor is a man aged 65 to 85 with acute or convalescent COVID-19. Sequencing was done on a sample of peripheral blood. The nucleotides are TGTGCCAGCAGCGCCCACAGGGCGCGAAGAGAGACCCAGTACTTC. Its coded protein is CASSAHRARRETQYF. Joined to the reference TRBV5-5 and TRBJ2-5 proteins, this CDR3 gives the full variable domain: DAGVTQSPTHLIKTRGQQVTLRCSPISGHKSVSWYQQVLGQGPQFIFQYYEKEERGRGNFPDRFSARQFPNYSSELNVNALLLGDSALYLCASSAHRARRETQYFGPGTRLLVL.